These T cell receptor beta chains were read from a single sample in a study of control samples from healthy donors and cancer patients. Assay: immunoSEQ multiplex PCR; the TCRdb copy retains only in-frame clones and omits some. The sample has some 250,000 clones; over 75% are singletons. The specimen was PBMCs. These receptors all stem from a woman aged 60 to 75 with lung cancer. Each CDR3 is given with its conserved first and last residue. D genes are given only for firm matches.

j_gene: TRBJ2-3
v_gene: TRBV5-1
d_gene: .
CDR3aa: CASSLEAGTDTQYF

j_gene: TRBJ1-1
v_gene: TRBV5-1
d_gene: TRBD1
CDR3aa: CASSGGTGGLRTEAFF

j_gene: TRBJ2-5
v_gene: TRBV28
d_gene: .
CDR3aa: CASSPSLEETQYF

j_gene: TRBJ2-3
v_gene: TRBV29-1
d_gene: TRBD2
CDR3aa: CSVEGGRGADTQYF

j_gene: TRBJ1-3
v_gene: TRBV4-1
d_gene: .
CDR3aa: CASSPFLPGNTIYF

j_gene: TRBJ1-2
v_gene: TRBV7-9
d_gene: .
CDR3aa: CASSSSDIFYGYTF

j_gene: TRBJ1-1
v_gene: TRBV12-5
d_gene: .
CDR3aa: CASGLGGSMNTEAFF

j_gene: TRBJ2-7
v_gene: TRBV4-1
d_gene: .
CDR3aa: CASSQDSRSISYEQYF

j_gene: TRBJ1-6
v_gene: TRBV30
d_gene: .
CDR3aa: CAWSVLGWGLDSPLHF

j_gene: TRBJ1-3
v_gene: TRBV3-1/TRBV3-2
d_gene: .
CDR3aa: CASSQGQSGNTIYF

j_gene: TRBJ2-3
v_gene: TRBV5-4
d_gene: TRBD2
CDR3aa: CASLQRGGPDTQYF

j_gene: TRBJ2-1
v_gene: TRBV4-2
d_gene: TRBD2
CDR3aa: CASSLTSGDYNEQFF

j_gene: TRBJ2-1
v_gene: TRBV11-3
d_gene: TRBD2
CDR3aa: CASSRGGSYNEQFF

j_gene: TRBJ2-2
v_gene: TRBV5-1
d_gene: .
CDR3aa: CASSLARTVTTGELFF

j_gene: TRBJ1-1
v_gene: TRBV3-1/TRBV3-2
d_gene: .
CDR3aa: CASSPPGATEAFF

j_gene: TRBJ2-1
v_gene: TRBV5-1
d_gene: TRBD1
CDR3aa: CASSLALQGAMDEQFF

j_gene: TRBJ2-1
v_gene: TRBV10-1
d_gene: .
CDR3aa: CASSGHSGPGNEQFF

j_gene: TRBJ1-1
v_gene: TRBV21-1
d_gene: .
CDR3aa: CASSVDSLTWDTEAFF

j_gene: TRBJ2-7
v_gene: TRBV5-6
d_gene: TRBD1
CDR3aa: CASIPGGRQGAAEQYF

j_gene: TRBJ2-7
v_gene: TRBV28
d_gene: TRBD1
CDR3aa: CASIPARDRGVEQYF

j_gene: TRBJ2-1
v_gene: TRBV24-1
d_gene: TRBD1
CDR3aa: CATSDSGTVNYNEQFF

j_gene: TRBJ2-6
v_gene: TRBV4-1
d_gene: .
CDR3aa: CASSQGQSSGANVLTF

j_gene: TRBJ1-4
v_gene: TRBV6-5
d_gene: TRBD1
CDR3aa: CASNRGGLGEKLFF

j_gene: TRBJ2-2
v_gene: TRBV7-9
d_gene: .
CDR3aa: CASSYRANTGELFF

j_gene: TRBJ2-2
v_gene: TRBV20-1
d_gene: .
CDR3aa: CSAPIYGELFF

j_gene: TRBJ1-1
v_gene: TRBV6-5
d_gene: TRBD1
CDR3aa: CASSYSGTGQRAFF

j_gene: TRBJ1-5
v_gene: TRBV9
d_gene: .
CDR3aa: CASSVDPGGGNQPQHF

j_gene: TRBJ2-2
v_gene: TRBV7-9
d_gene: .
CDR3aa: CASNEQEVNTGELFF

j_gene: TRBJ1-2
v_gene: TRBV6-6
d_gene: .
CDR3aa: CASSYVRTDYGYTF

j_gene: TRBJ1-3
v_gene: TRBV19
d_gene: TRBD1
CDR3aa: CASSTRDRSSGNTIYF

j_gene: TRBJ2-5
v_gene: TRBV5-1
d_gene: TRBD1
CDR3aa: CASSYRTGGLETQYF

j_gene: TRBJ2-7
v_gene: TRBV30
d_gene: TRBD2
CDR3aa: CAWSVLGSGIAEQYF

j_gene: TRBJ2-5
v_gene: TRBV19
d_gene: TRBD2
CDR3aa: CASSIGTSGGVETQYF

j_gene: TRBJ2-5
v_gene: TRBV20-1
d_gene: .
CDR3aa: CSASRATPTETQYF

j_gene: TRBJ2-7
v_gene: TRBV5-1
d_gene: .
CDR3aa: CASSSQGHEQYF

j_gene: TRBJ2-3
v_gene: TRBV28
d_gene: .
CDR3aa: CASSLASVSQYF

j_gene: TRBJ2-2
v_gene: TRBV6-5
d_gene: .
CDR3aa: CASMRTANTGELFF

j_gene: TRBJ1-2
v_gene: TRBV5-5
d_gene: .
CDR3aa: CASSLNGKGIYGYTF

j_gene: TRBJ2-4
v_gene: TRBV19
d_gene: TRBD1
CDR3aa: CASSTRQGKVAKNIQYF

j_gene: TRBJ1-1
v_gene: TRBV3-1/TRBV3-2
d_gene: .
CDR3aa: CASSLRNTEAFF

j_gene: TRBJ2-3
v_gene: TRBV4-2
d_gene: .
CDR3aa: CASSPSTQSTDTQYF

j_gene: TRBJ2-5
v_gene: TRBV25-1
d_gene: TRBD1
CDR3aa: CASAPGRGKETQYF

j_gene: TRBJ2-1
v_gene: TRBV5-1
d_gene: .
CDR3aa: CASSPPGVLARNNEQFF

j_gene: TRBJ2-7
v_gene: TRBV27
d_gene: TRBD1
CDR3aa: CASSRRTGISYEQYF

j_gene: TRBJ1-4
v_gene: TRBV7-9
d_gene: TRBD1
CDR3aa: CASSDRANEKLFF

j_gene: TRBJ1-5
v_gene: TRBV6-5
d_gene: .
CDR3aa: CASSYDRYSNQPQHF

j_gene: TRBJ2-7
v_gene: TRBV7-2
d_gene: TRBD1
CDR3aa: CASSSDRGTYEQYF

j_gene: TRBJ2-3
v_gene: TRBV18
d_gene: .
CDR3aa: CASSPLPNRDTQYF

j_gene: TRBJ1-2
v_gene: TRBV28
d_gene: TRBD1
CDR3aa: CASALDRIEGYTF

j_gene: TRBJ2-1
v_gene: TRBV7-3
d_gene: TRBD2
CDR3aa: CASSLTVSSGFNEQFF

j_gene: TRBJ1-5
v_gene: TRBV6-5
d_gene: .
CDR3aa: CASRGQNNQPQHF

j_gene: TRBJ1-5
v_gene: TRBV5-1
d_gene: TRBD1
CDR3aa: CASSLVGGTDQPQHF

j_gene: TRBJ2-1
v_gene: TRBV5-4
d_gene: TRBD2
CDR3aa: CASSRTSGGIYNEQFF

j_gene: TRBJ2-7
v_gene: TRBV5-6
d_gene: .
CDR3aa: CASSLMSGRDYEQYF

j_gene: TRBJ1-4
v_gene: TRBV6-5
d_gene: .
CDR3aa: CASSYSFGRVEKLFF